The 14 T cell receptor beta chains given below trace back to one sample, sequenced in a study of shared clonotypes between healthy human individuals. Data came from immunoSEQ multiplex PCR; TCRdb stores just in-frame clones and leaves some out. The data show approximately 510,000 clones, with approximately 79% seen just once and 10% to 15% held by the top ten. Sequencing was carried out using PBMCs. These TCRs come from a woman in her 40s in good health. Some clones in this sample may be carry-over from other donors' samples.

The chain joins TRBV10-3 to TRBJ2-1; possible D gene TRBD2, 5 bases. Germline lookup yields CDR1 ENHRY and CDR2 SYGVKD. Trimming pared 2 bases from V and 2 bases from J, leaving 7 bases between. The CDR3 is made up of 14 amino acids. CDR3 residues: CAISERETYNEQFF. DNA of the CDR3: TGTGCCATCAGTGAGAGGGAGACCTACAATGAGCAGTTCTTC.

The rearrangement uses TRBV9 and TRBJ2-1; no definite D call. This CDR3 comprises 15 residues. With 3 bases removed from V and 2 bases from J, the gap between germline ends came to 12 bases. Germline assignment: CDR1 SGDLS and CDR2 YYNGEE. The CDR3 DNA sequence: TGTGCCAGCAGCGCTGAAGGCGATACCTACAATGAGCAGTTCTTC. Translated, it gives CASSAEGDTYNEQFF.

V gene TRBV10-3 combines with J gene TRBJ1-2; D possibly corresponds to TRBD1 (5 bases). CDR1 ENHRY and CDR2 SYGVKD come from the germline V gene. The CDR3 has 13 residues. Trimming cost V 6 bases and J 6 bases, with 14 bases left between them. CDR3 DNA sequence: TGTGCCATCAGCCCCGGGGCCGGCGATGGCTACACCTTC. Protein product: CAISPGAGDGYTF.

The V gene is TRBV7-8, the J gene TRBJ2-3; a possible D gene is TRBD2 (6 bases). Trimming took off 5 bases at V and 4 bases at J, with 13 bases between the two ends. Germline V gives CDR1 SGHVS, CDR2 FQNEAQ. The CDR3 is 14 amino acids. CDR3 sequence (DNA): TGTGCCAGCAGCGCGACTAGACTCCCAGATACGCAGTATTTT. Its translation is CASSATRLPDTQYF.

The CDR3 region is CASMGDSSYEQYF. The DNA for the CDR3 is TGTGCCAGTATGGGGGACAGCTCCTACGAGCAGTACTTC. This rearrangement joins TRBV19 to TRBJ2-5; 7 bases align to TRBD1. The last part of the DNA fits TRBJ2-7 better; the J call may be wrong. CDR3 length: 13 amino acids. Looked up from germline, CDR1 is LNHDA and CDR2 is SQIVND (reference sequence).

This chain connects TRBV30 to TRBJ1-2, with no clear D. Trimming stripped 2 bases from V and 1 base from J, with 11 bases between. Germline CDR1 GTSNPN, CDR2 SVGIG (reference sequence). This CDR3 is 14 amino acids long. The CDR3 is CAWSSAEINYGYTF. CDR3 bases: TGTGCCTGGAGTTCGGCAGAGATTAACTATGGCTACACCTTC.

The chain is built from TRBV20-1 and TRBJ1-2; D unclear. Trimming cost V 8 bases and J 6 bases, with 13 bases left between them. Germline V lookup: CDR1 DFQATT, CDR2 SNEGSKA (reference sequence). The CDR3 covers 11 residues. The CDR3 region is CSIIKTDGYTF. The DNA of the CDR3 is TGCAGTATTATTAAGACTGATGGCTACACCTTC.

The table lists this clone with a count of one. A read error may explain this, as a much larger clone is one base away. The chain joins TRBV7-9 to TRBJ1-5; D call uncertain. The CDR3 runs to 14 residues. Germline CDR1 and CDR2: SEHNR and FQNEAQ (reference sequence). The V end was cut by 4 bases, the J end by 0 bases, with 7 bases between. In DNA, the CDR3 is TGTGCCAGCAGCTCCATATATAGCAATCAGCCCCAGCATTTT. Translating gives CASSSIYSNQPQHF.

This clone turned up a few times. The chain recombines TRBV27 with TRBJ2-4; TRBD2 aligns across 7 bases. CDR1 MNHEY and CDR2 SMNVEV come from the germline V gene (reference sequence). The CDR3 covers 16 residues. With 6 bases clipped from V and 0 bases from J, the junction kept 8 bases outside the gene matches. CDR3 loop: CASRTHLAGAKNIQYF. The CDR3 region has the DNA TGTGCCAGCAGGACTCATTTAGCGGGAGCCAAAAACATTCAGTACTTC.

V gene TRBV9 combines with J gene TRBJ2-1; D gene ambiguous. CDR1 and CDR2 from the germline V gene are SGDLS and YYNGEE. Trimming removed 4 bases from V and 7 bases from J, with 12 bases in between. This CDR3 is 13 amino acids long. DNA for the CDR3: TGTGCCAGCAGCAAGGCCCCGACGAATGAGCAGTTCTTC. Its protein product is CASSKAPTNEQFF.

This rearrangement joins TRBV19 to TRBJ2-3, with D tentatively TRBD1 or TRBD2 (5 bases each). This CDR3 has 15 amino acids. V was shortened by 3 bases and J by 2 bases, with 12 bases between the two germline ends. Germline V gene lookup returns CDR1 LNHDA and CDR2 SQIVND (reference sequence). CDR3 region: CASSIFGTLTDTQYF. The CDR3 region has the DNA TGTGCCAGTAGTATTTTCGGGACCCTCACAGATACGCAGTATTTT.

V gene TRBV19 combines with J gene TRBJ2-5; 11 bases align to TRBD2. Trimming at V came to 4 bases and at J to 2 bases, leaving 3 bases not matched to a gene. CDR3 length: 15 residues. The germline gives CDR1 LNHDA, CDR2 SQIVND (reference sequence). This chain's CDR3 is CASSSGLAGQETQYF. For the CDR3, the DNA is TGTGCCAGTAGTAGCGGACTAGCGGGTCAAGAGACCCAGTACTTC.

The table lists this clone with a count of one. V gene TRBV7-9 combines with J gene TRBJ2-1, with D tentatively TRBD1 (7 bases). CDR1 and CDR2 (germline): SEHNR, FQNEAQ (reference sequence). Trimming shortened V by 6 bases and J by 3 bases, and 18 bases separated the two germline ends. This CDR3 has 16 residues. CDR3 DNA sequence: TGTGCCAGCAGATCATACCGGGGGACAGACTACAATGAGCAGTTCTTC. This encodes CASRSYRGTDYNEQFF.

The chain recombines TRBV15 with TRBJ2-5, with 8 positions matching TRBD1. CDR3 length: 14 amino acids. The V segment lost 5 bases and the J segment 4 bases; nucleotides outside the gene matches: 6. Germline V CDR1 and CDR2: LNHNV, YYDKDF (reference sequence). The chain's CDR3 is CATSPGQDVETQYF. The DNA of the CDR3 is TGTGCCACCAGCCCGGGACAGGATGTAGAGACCCAGTACTTC.